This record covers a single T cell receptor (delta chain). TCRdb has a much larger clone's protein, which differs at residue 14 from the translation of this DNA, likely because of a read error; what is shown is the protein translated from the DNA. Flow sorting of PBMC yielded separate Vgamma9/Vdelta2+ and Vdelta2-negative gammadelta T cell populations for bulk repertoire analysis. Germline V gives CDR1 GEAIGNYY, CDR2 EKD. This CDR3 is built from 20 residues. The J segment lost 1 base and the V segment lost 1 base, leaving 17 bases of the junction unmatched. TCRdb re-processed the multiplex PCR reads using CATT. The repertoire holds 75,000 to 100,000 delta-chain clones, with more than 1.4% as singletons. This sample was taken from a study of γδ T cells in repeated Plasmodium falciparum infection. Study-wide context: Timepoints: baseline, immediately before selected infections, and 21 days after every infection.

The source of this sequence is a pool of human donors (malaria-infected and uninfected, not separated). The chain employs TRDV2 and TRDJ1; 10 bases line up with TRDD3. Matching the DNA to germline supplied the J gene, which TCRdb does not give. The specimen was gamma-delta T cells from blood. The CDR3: CACDTVSLTGGFRATDKLIF. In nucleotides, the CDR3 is TGTGCCTGTGACACTGTCTCGCTTACTGGGGGATTCCGGGCCACCGATAAACTCATCTTT.